This TCR beta chain was observed in a study of CD8 T cells in ankylosing spondylitis. This CDR3 region has 14 residues. Germline V CDR1 and CDR2: DFQATT, SNEGSKA (reference sequence). V was cut by 3 bases and J by 0 bases, with 12 bases left in between. 5'-RACE, quantitative and with molecular barcodes, yielded the TCR beta libraries. Each CDR3 protein is one row after TCRdb ran MiXCR on the 5' RACE reads. The profile shows some 220,000 distinct CDR3 sequences, more than 9% of them singletons. This clonotype was seen at least ten times. The antigen is not known. Overall study findings and caveats: Some of these motif variants have turned up before, in reports on reactive arthritis synovial fluid and blood. As reported, disease-linked clones showed significant enrichment in matched ankylosing spondylitis synovial fluid.

This clonotype was sampled from a male donor with ankylosing spondylitis or in good health (not recorded which). The chain is built from TRBV20-1 and TRBJ2-7, with D maybe TRBD1 (5 bases). Sequencing used blood, either unsorted or a sorted T cell fraction (not recorded which). Here the CDR3 reads CSARPHDSSYEQYF. CDR3 DNA: TGCAGTGCTAGGCCTCACGACAGCTCCTACGAGCAGTACTTC.